The rows below give T cell receptor beta chains drawn from one sample of a study of cytomegalovirus exposure and HLA in healthy donors. The protocol was immunoSEQ multiplex PCR, while the TCRdb copy is restricted to in-frame clones and leaves out a portion. The data contain 150,000 to 200,000 clones, roughly 79% of them seen just once; the ten biggest clones take up approximately 1.5%. Material: PBMCs. The receptors were sampled from a man aged 40-49 years in good health and CMV-seronegative. Both conserved end residues are part of each CDR3. D genes are given only for firm matches. A clone size is listed for some rows: how often the clone was seen (once, few, many), or a class if it is expanded.

cdr3_aa cdr3_nt d_call clone_size j_call v_call
CASSLPPDLGDREYQPQHF TGTGCCAGCAGTCTCCCCCCGGATCTAGGAGACAGGGAATATCAGCCCCAGCATTTT TRBD1 - TRBJ1-5 TRBV28
CASSSLQGFSYNEQFF TGTGCCAGCAGTTCCCTTCAGGGTTTCTCCTACAATGAGCAGTTCTTC - - TRBJ2-1 TRBV7-9
CASSPTVRQLETQYF TGTGCCAGCAGCCCGACCGTCCGACAATTAGAGACCCAGTACTTC - - TRBJ2-5 TRBV7-2
CASSPTGQGYNEQFF TGTGCCAGCAGCCCAACGGGACAGGGGTACAATGAGCAGTTCTTC TRBD1 - TRBJ2-1 TRBV5-8
CACSGEGVGNQPQHF TGTGCCTGCTCCGGGGAGGGGGTAGGCAATCAGCCCCAGCATTTT - - TRBJ1-5 TRBV30
CASSEADTGELFF TGTGCCAGCAGTGAAGCGGACACCGGGGAGCTGTTTTTT - few TRBJ2-2 TRBV6-5
CASSPSDRPMSGYTF TGTGCCAGCAGCCCCTCGGACAGGCCCATGAGTGGCTACACCTTC TRBD1 - TRBJ1-2 TRBV7-2
CASSLQVNYGYTF TGCGCCAGCAGCTTACAGGTTAACTATGGCTACACCTTC - - TRBJ1-2 TRBV5-1
CASSQGAANTEAFF TGCGCCAGCAGCCAAGGGGCAGCGAACACTGAAGCTTTCTTT - - TRBJ1-1 TRBV4-1
CASLALTSANEQFF TGTGCCAGCCTTGCCTTGACTAGCGCCAATGAGCAGTTCTTC TRBD2 - TRBJ2-1 TRBV2
CASSPSPGENQPQHF TGTGCCAGCTCACCGAGTCCAGGGGAGAATCAGCCCCAGCATTTT - - TRBJ1-5 TRBV18
CASSPLTSYSYNEQFF TGTGCCAGCAGCCCCCTGACTAGCTACTCCTACAATGAGCAGTTCTTC - - TRBJ2-1 TRBV21-1
CASSLDVRPYEQYF TGCGCCAGCAGCTTGGATGTCAGGCCCTACGAGCAGTACTTC - - TRBJ2-7 TRBV5-1
CASSLYDKNTEAFF TGTGCCAGCAGCTTATACGACAAGAACACTGAAGCTTTCTTT - - TRBJ1-1 TRBV7-3
CASSLDGGSNQPQHF TGTGCCAGCAGCCTAGACGGAGGTAGCAATCAGCCCCAGCATTTT - - TRBJ1-5 TRBV7-3
CASSLSAGSKNYGYTF TGTGCCAGCAGCTTATCGGCAGGATCGAAAAACTATGGCTACACCTTC - - TRBJ1-2 TRBV7-9
CASSPGLAGPLNNEQFF TGTGCCAGCAGTCCGGGACTAGCGGGGCCCCTTAACAATGAGCAGTTCTTC TRBD2 - TRBJ2-1 TRBV27
CASSVAPSVTGELFF TGTGCCAGCAGCGTAGCCCCTAGCGTGACCGGGGAGCTGTTTTTT - few TRBJ2-2 TRBV9
CASTYSSGANVLTF TGTGCCAGCACCTATTCCTCTGGGGCCAACGTCCTGACTTTC - - TRBJ2-6 TRBV2
CASQNRGQGSVGYTF TGTGCCAGCCAAAACCGAGGACAGGGATCAGTGGGCTACACCTTC TRBD1 - TRBJ1-2 TRBV2
CASSPTGEGTGELFF TGTGCCAGCAGCCCGACAGGGGAAGGCACCGGGGAGCTGTTTTTT TRBD1 - TRBJ2-2 TRBV7-3
CASSLIDRVAKLFF TGTGCCAGCAGCTTAATCGACAGGGTAGCCAAACTGTTTTTT TRBD1 - TRBJ1-4 TRBV7-9
CASSLHSGPNTGELFF TGTGCCAGCAGCCTTCATAGCGGCCCGAACACCGGGGAGCTGTTTTTT - - TRBJ2-2 TRBV7-3
CASSWSGGGGTGELFF TGTGCCAGCAGTTGGAGCGGGGGGGGAGGCACCGGGGAGCTGTTTTTT TRBD2 once TRBJ2-2 TRBV6-5
CASSFSASGYNEQFF TGTGCCAGCAGTTTCAGCGCTAGCGGTTACAATGAGCAGTTCTTC TRBD2 - TRBJ2-1 TRBV27
CASSLRGRAPSAYF TGTGCCAGCAGCTTACGGGGGAGGGCGCCCTCAGCGTACTTC TRBD2 - TRBJ2-7 TRBV5-6
CASSVLGSQGRLIRQPQHF TGTGCCAGCAGTGTACTGGGGTCGCAGGGGCGCTTAATTCGCCAGCCCCAGCATTTT - - TRBJ1-5 TRBV6-1
CASKRTGQGHTEAFF TGTGCCAGTAAAAGAACCGGGCAGGGGCACACTGAAGCTTTCTTT - - TRBJ1-1 TRBV19
CASSLEATDSPYNEQFF TGTGCCAGCAGCTTAGAAGCCACGGACTCTCCCTACAATGAGCAGTTCTTC - - TRBJ2-1 TRBV7-9
CASSFSGLGYNEQFF TGTGCCAGCAGTTTTAGCGGGCTGGGCTACAATGAGCAGTTCTTC TRBD2 - TRBJ2-1 TRBV27
CASSLVTASSGNTIYF TGTGCCAGCAGCTTAGTGACAGCGAGCTCTGGAAACACCATATATTTT - - TRBJ1-3 TRBV7-8
CASSDPSGRIYTQYF TGCGCCAGCAGTGACCCGAGCGGGAGAATCTATACGCAGTATTTT TRBD2 few TRBJ2-3 TRBV4-1
CASSPVVASQPGEQFF TGCGCCAGCAGCCCGGTCGTGGCTAGCCAACCGGGGGAGCAGTTCTTC - - TRBJ2-1 TRBV5-1
CASSPEEGGWGLGANGLTF TGTGCCAGCAGCCCGGAGGAGGGAGGATGGGGGTTAGGGGCCAACGGCCTGACTTTC - - TRBJ2-6 TRBV11-2
CASSPYSGANGLTF TGCGCCAGCAGCCCATACTCTGGGGCCAACGGCCTGACTTTC - - TRBJ2-6 TRBV4-1
CSGTGSSYEQYF TGCAGCGGCACGGGGAGCTCCTACGAGCAGTACTTC - - TRBJ2-7 TRBV29-1
CASSLELNYGYTF TGTGCCAGCAGCTTGGAGCTTAACTATGGCTACACCTTC - - TRBJ1-2 TRBV5-6
CASSLAIAGVGVHEQFF TGCGCCAGCAGCTTGGCCATAGCGGGAGTCGGGGTGCATGAGCAGTTCTTC TRBD2 few TRBJ2-1 TRBV5-1
CASSSDRGHEQYF TGTGCCAGCAGCTCGGACAGGGGGCACGAGCAGTACTTC TRBD1 - TRBJ2-7 TRBV7-6
CATSRAPEGGYGYTF TGTGCCACCAGCAGAGCCCCAGAGGGCGGCTATGGCTACACCTTC - - TRBJ1-2 TRBV15
CASSLTGSEKLFF TGTGCCAGCAGCCTGACAGGGAGTGAAAAACTGTTTTTT TRBD1 - TRBJ1-4 TRBV7-3
CASSLDRGVPGNQPQHF TGTGCCAGCAGTTTAGACAGGGGGGTACCGGGCAATCAGCCCCAGCATTTT TRBD1 - TRBJ1-5 TRBV28
CASSLTGGSSYNEQFF TGTGCCAGCAGCTTAACTGGCGGGAGCTCCTACAATGAGCAGTTCTTC TRBD2 - TRBJ2-1 TRBV7-8
CASSSKGGDYNSPLHF TGTGCCAGCAGCTCCAAAGGGGGCGATTATAATTCACCCCTCCACTTT TRBD1 - TRBJ1-6 TRBV7-9